The 30 T cell receptor beta chains given below trace back to one sample, sequenced in a study of CD8 T cell repertoires and HIV-1 epitope variants. Method: immunoSEQ multiplex PCR; TCRdb's copy keeps in-frame clones and lacks some. The data show a few thousand clones, about 63% seen once. No antigen has been identified for these receptors. Sequencing was done on a sample of cultured CD8+ T cells derived from PBMCs. These receptors came from a male donor with HIV.

This chain joins TRBV12-5 and TRBJ1-3; D ambiguous. V was shortened by 1 base and J by 0 bases, with 13 bases between the two germline ends. From germline, CDR1 is LGHNT and CDR2 FRNRAP. The CDR3 runs to 17 residues. CDR3 region: CASGLDPWEVSGNTIYF. CDR3 DNA: TGTGCTAGTGGTTTGGACCCTTGGGAGGTCTCTGGAAACACCATATATTTT.

This chain links TRBV7-3 with TRBJ2-1; D might be TRBD2 (6 bases). The length of the CDR3 is 16 residues. From germline, CDR1 is SGHTA and CDR2 FQGTGA. Trimming pared 5 bases from V and 3 bases from J, leaving 17 bases between. This CDR3 is CASSPIGGIGYNEQFF. The CDR3 bases are TGTGCCAGCAGCCCAATCGGGGGAATTGGCTACAATGAGCAGTTCTTC.

CDR3 sequence: CASSLDGDSGNTIYF. The CDR3 DNA follows: TGTGCCAGTAGCCTCGACGGCGACTCTGGAAACACCATATATTTT. This chain connects TRBV19 to TRBJ1-3, with D hard to call. V was clipped by 6 bases and J by 0 bases, with 12 bases between them. The germline CDR1 and CDR2 sequences are LNHDA and SQIVND (reference sequence). The CDR3 extends over 15 amino acids.

The chain links TRBV19 to TRBJ1-1; D gene unclear. In germline, CDR1 is LNHDA, CDR2 SQIVND (reference sequence). The CDR3 totals 13 residues. The germline V and J ends were trimmed by 2 bases and 3 bases, with 7 bases remaining between them. CDR3 in DNA: TGTGCCAGTAGTATAACAGCGGACACTGAAGCTTTCTTT. As protein: CASSITADTEAFF.

This clone has only a few counts. The chain is built from TRBV27 and TRBJ2-1; D is unresolved. V was trimmed by 3 bases and J by 13 bases, leaving 16 bases between them. CDR3 length equals 13 residues. The germline V gene has CDR1 MNHEY and CDR2 SMNVEV (reference sequence). The CDR3 DNA is TGTGCCAGCAGTTTTTCCATTAAGGGTACTCAGTTCTTC. It is translated as CASSFSIKGTQFF.

This chain connects TRBV7-2 to TRBJ2-5; D remains ambiguous. The germline CDR1 and CDR2 sequences are SGHTA and FQGNSA. The CDR3 runs to 15 residues. V was cut by 5 bases and J by 2 bases, with 15 bases left in between. CDR3 residues: CASSPLSASQETQYF. The DNA for the CDR3 is TGTGCCAGCAGCCCTTTGTCGGCGTCACAAGAGACCCAGTACTTC. Together with reference TRBV7-2 and TRBJ2-5, the CDR3 gives the full variable domain: GAGVSQSPSNKVTEKGKDVELRCDPISGHTALYWYRQSLGQGLEFLIYFQGNSAPDKSGLPSDRFSAERTGGSVSTLTIQRTQQEDSAVYLCASSPLSASQETQYFGPGTRLLVL.

The rearrangement links TRBV9 to TRBJ2-7; 9 nucleotides align to TRBD1. This CDR3 has 15 amino acids. J lost 5 bases, V lost 4 bases, and 10 bases had no gene match. Germline CDR1 reads SGDLS; CDR2 reads YYNGEE. CDR3 in DNA: TGTGCCAGCAGCCCAGAGGGGGGGACAGGGAACGAGCAGTACTTC. Encoded protein: CASSPEGGTGNEQYF.

This chain joins TRBV6-5 and TRBJ2-5; D is uncertain. The CDR3 totals 11 residues. The V gene lost 6 bases and the J gene lost 3 bases, with 5 bases spanning the gap. Germline-derived CDR1 and CDR2 are MNHEY and SVGAGI. CDR3 in amino acids: CASRDKETQYF. In DNA, the CDR3 is TGTGCCAGCAGGGATAAAGAGACCCAGTACTTC.

The CDR3 sequence is CASSQAPAIEQFF. The DNA for the CDR3 is TGTGCCAGCAGCCAAGCTCCGGCGATTGAGCAGTTCTTC. V usage is TRBV14 and J usage is TRBJ2-1; D is ambiguous. Germline values: CDR1 SGHDN, CDR2 FVKESK. Trimming left V 1 base short and J 9 bases short, with 10 bases between. The CDR3 has 13 amino acids. Together with reference TRBV14 and TRBJ2-1, the CDR3 gives the full variable domain: EAGVTQFPSHSVIEKGQTVTLRCDPISGHDNLYWYRRVMGKEIKFLLHFVKESKQDESGMPNNRFLAERTGGTYSTLKVQPAELEDSGVYFCASSQAPAIEQFFGPGTRLTVL.

This chain links TRBV15 with TRBJ2-7, with D maybe TRBD2 (5 bases). Germline loops: CDR1 LNHNV, CDR2 YYDKDF (reference sequence). The CDR3 has 15 residues. V was shortened by 5 bases and J by 2 bases, with 16 bases between the two germline ends. The CDR3 spells CATSLERGSAYEQYF. The CDR3 nucleotides are TGTGCCACCAGCCTTGAACGAGGGTCCGCCTACGAGCAGTACTTC.

J is TRBJ1-2 and V is TRBV7-2, with TRBD1 identical over 7 bases. Germline values: CDR1 SGHTA, CDR2 FQGNSA. CDR3 length: 15 amino acids. J was trimmed by 7 bases and V by 5 bases; bases with no gene match: 13. CDR3 in amino acids: CASSLGDSGRGGYTF. The CDR3 coding sequence is TGTGCCAGCAGCCTAGGGGACAGCGGGAGGGGTGGCTACACCTTC.

The chain has TRBV25-1 and TRBJ2-7, with unresolved D. This CDR3 comprises 14 residues. In germline, CDR1 is MGHDK, CDR2 SYGVNS. V lost 10 bases and J lost 5, with 21 bases in between. As DNA, the CDR3 is TGTGCCACCCAGAACCGGGCCCCCTGGAACGAGCAGTACTTC. Encoded protein: CATQNRAPWNEQYF.

The V gene is TRBV6-5, the J gene TRBJ2-1, with D possibly being TRBD2 (5 bases). V gave up 10 bases and J gave up 6 bases, with 13 bases separating them. CDR3 length equals 12 residues. Germline CDR1 MNHEY, CDR2 SVGAGI. The CDR3 DNA is TGTGCCATCGGGGTTCTCCGCAATGAGCAGTTCTTC. Translation gives CAIGVLRNEQFF.

This chain joins TRBV6-5 and TRBJ1-1, with 8 bases lining up with TRBD1. Germline values: CDR1 MNHEY, CDR2 SVGAGI. The CDR3 is 15 amino acids. V was clipped by 5 bases and J by 1 base; unmatched bases: 6. Here the CDR3 reads CASSIATGANTEAFF. In DNA form, the CDR3 reads TGTGCCAGCAGTATTGCGACAGGGGCGAACACTGAAGCTTTCTTT.

This clone was found a few times. The genes are TRBV2 and TRBJ2-5, with TRBD1 as a possible D gene (6 bases). This CDR3 has 15 residues. V lost 3 bases and J 7 bases, leaving 18 bases between the germline ends. Germline assignment: CDR1 SNHLY and CDR2 FYNNEI. The CDR3 nucleotides are TGTGCCAGCAGTGATCCGGACAGCGCTTGGGGGACCCAGTACTTC. It translates to CASSDPDSAWGTQYF.

This clone has just a few counts. The chain links TRBV19 to TRBJ1-5; D not resolved. CDR3 length: 15 amino acids. V shed 3 bases and J shed 4 bases, with 13 bases lying between them. Germline V gene data show CDR1 as LNHDA and CDR2 as SQIVND (reference sequence). Written as DNA, the CDR3 is TGTGCCAGTAGTATTGGATTGCAGACTAATCAGCCCCAGCATTTT. It specifies CASSIGLQTNQPQHF. The whole variable domain, remainder taken from reference TRBV19 and TRBJ1-5, is DGGITQSPKYLFRKEGQNVTLSCEQNLNHDAMYWYRQDPGQGLRLIYYSQIVNDFQKGDIAEGYSVSREKKESFPLTVTSAQKNPTAFYLCASSIGLQTNQPQHFGDGTRLSIL.

The chain links TRBV2 to TRBJ2-5; D possibly uses TRBD1 or TRBD2 (5 bases each). This CDR3 is built from 12 residues. Germline V gene data show CDR1 as SNHLY and CDR2 as FYNNEI. Trimming removed 6 bases at V and 4 bases at J, with 9 bases between. The CDR3 coding sequence is TGTGCCAGCAGAGAGGGGACAGAGACCCAGTACTTC. Translation: CASREGTETQYF. The full variable domain, in which reference TRBV2 and TRBJ2-5 provide the parts outside the CDR3, is EPEVTQTPSHQVTQMGQEVILRCVPISNHLYFYWYRQILGQKVEFLVSFYNNEISEKSEIFDDQFSVERPDGSNFTLKIRSTKLEDSAMYFCASREGTETQYFGPGTRLLVL.

This sequence joins TRBV7-9 and TRBJ1-1; TRBD1 matches 7 bases. Germline CDR1 SEHNR, CDR2 FQNEAQ (reference sequence). V lost 10 bases and J lost 1; bases outside the gene matches: 6. The CDR3 is 13 residues long. CDR3 sequence (DNA): TGTGCCACTCGACAGGGCGGGAACACTGAAGCTTTCTTT. It encodes CATRQGGNTEAFF.

This clone has a single count. This chain uses TRBV19 with TRBJ2-5; D call uncertain. Trimming removed 1 base at V and 5 bases at J, with 8 bases between. The CDR3 consists of 13 residues. The V gene's germline CDR1 is LNHDA and CDR2 SQIVND (reference sequence). CDR3 residues: CASSIVAWETQYF. CDR3 coding DNA: TGTGCCAGTAGTATAGTAGCATGGGAGACCCAGTACTTC.

This chain links TRBV11-2 with TRBJ2-1, with 7 bases fitting TRBD2. This CDR3 has 17 amino acids. V lost 4 bases, J lost 0 bases, and 9 bases stayed unmatched. Germline V gives CDR1 SGHAT, CDR2 FQNNGV. CDR3 bases: TGTGCCAGCAGCTCTGCTCTAGCGGAAGGCTCCTACAATGAGCAGTTCTTC. Protein sequence: CASSSALAEGSYNEQFF.

Judged by abundance, this clone is hyperexpanded. The chain employs TRBV27 and TRBJ2-1; 7 nucleotides line up with TRBD1. CDR1 MNHEY and CDR2 SMNVEV come from the germline V gene (reference sequence). J was trimmed by 1 base and V by 0 bases; bases with no gene match: 3. The CDR3 spans 16 residues. CDR3 protein: CASSLSQGISYNEQFF. In DNA form, the CDR3 reads TGTGCCAGCAGTTTATCACAGGGGATATCCTACAATGAGCAGTTCTTC.

This clone has just a few counts. The gene calls are TRBV5-6 and TRBJ1-5, with a weak D call TRBD1 (6 bases). Trimming removed 2 bases from V and 7 bases from J, with 13 bases in between. CDR1 and CDR2 from the germline V gene are SGHDT and YYEEEE. CDR3 length: 14 residues. CDR3 protein: CASSFRGGRQPQHF. The CDR3 nucleotides read TGTGCCAGCAGCTTTAGGGGGGGGCGGCAGCCCCAGCATTTT.

This sequence joins TRBV28 and TRBJ2-2; D gene unclear. The CDR3 extends over 15 amino acids. Trimming took off 2 bases at V and 0 bases at J, with 7 bases between the two ends. From germline, CDR1 is MDHEN and CDR2 SYDVKM. In DNA, the CDR3 is TGTGCCAGCAGTTTAGGCCGCCCGAACACCGGGGAGCTGTTTTTT. This sequence encodes CASSLGRPNTGELFF.

V is TRBV7-5 and J is TRBJ2-7; TRBD2, the D gene given by the table, was not confirmed from the DNA. TRBV7-5 is annotated as a pseudogene. CDR3 length: 12 amino acids. The CDR3: CASSLRAGEQYF. The DNA of the CDR3 is TGTGCCAGCAGCTTACGAGCGGGCGAGCAGTACTTC.

J is TRBJ2-1 and V is TRBV19; no reliable D call. The germline V and J ends were trimmed by 1 base and 8 bases, with 6 bases remaining between them. Germline V gives CDR1 LNHDA, CDR2 SQIVND (reference sequence). This CDR3 region has 12 residues. The CDR3 DNA sequence: TGTGCCAGTAGTATAGTGTTCCATGAGCAGTTCTTC. Translation gives CASSIVFHEQFF.

This chain links TRBV7-6 with TRBJ2-7, with 8 bases lining up with TRBD1. Germline loops: CDR1 SGHVS, CDR2 FNYEAQ. The CDR3 totals 14 residues. The V segment lost 4 bases and the J segment 3 bases; nucleotides outside the gene matches: 5. CDR3 in amino acids: CASSSGTGHYEQYF. DNA of the CDR3: TGTGCCAGCAGCTCCGGGACAGGTCACTACGAGCAGTACTTC.

The chain employs TRBV11-2 and TRBJ1-2; possible D gene TRBD1, 5 bases. The V end lost 1 base, the J end lost 4 bases, and 16 bases lay between the germline ends. The germline gives CDR1 SGHAT, CDR2 FQNNGV. CDR3 length equals 16 residues. CDR3 amino acids: CASSLVPAGMGYGYTF. DNA for the CDR3: TGTGCCAGCAGCTTAGTTCCGGCAGGGATGGGCTATGGCTACACCTTC.

The chain joins TRBV28 to TRBJ2-1, with D tentatively TRBD1 (6 bases). Germline V gene data show CDR1 as MDHEN and CDR2 as SYDVKM. V shed 7 bases and J shed 0 bases, with 7 bases lying between them. The CDR3 is 13 residues long. The CDR3 coding sequence is TGTGCCAGCAAGGACAGCTCCTACAATGAGCAGTTCTTC. This sequence encodes CASKDSSYNEQFF.

This clone has just a few counts. CDR3 sequence: CASSLSPGANVLTF. The CDR3 nucleotides are TGTGCCAGCAGCTTAAGCCCAGGGGCCAACGTCCTGACTTTC. The chain is built from TRBV7-8 and TRBJ2-6; D is unresolved. Germline CDR1 and CDR2: SGHVS and FQNEAQ. This CDR3 contains 14 residues. The V end was cut by 2 bases, the J end by 4 bases, with 6 bases between.

Comment on this clone: A far bigger clonotype differs at one base, so this is likely a read error. The sample has other DNA sequences that encode this CDR3 too. CDR3 residues: CASSQDPPDLDYGYTF. In nucleotides, the CDR3 is TGTGCCAGCAGCCAAGATCCCCCAGACTTGGACTATGGCTACACCTTC. The gene calls are TRBV5-2 and TRBJ1-2. TRBV5-2 is noted as a pseudogene. This CDR3 is 16 amino acids long.